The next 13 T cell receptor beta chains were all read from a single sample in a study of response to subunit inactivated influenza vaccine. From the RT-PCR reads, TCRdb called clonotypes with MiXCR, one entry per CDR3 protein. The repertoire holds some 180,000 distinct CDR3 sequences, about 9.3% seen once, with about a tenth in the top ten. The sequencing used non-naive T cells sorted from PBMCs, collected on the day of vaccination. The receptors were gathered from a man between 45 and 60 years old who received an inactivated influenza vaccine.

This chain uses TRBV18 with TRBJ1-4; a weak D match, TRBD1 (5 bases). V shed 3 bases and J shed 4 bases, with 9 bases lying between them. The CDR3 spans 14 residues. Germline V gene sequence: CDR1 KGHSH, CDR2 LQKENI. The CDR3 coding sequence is TGTGCCAGCTCACCGACAGCTAATAATGAAAAACTGTTTTTT. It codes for CASSPTANNEKLFF. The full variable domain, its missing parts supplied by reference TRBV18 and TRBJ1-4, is NAGVMQNPRHLVRRRGQEARLRCSPMKGHSHVYWYRQLPEEGLKFMVYLQKENIIDESGMPKERFSAEFPKEGPSILRIQQVVRGDSAAYFCASSPTANNEKLFFGSGTQLSVL.

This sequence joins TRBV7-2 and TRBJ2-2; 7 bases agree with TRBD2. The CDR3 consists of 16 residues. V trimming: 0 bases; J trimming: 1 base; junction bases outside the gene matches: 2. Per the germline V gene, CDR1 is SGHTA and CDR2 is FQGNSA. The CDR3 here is CASSLAGGKNTGELFF. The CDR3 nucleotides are TGTGCCAGCAGCTTAGCGGGAGGGAAGAACACCGGGGAGCTGTTTTTT.

The CDR3 DNA reads as TGCAGTACCGAGGGACTAGTTCAAGAGACCCAGTACTTC. Its protein product is CSTEGLVQETQYF. This sequence joins TRBV20-1 and TRBJ2-5, with 8 bases that match TRBD2. The CDR3 length is 13 residues. Trimming cost V 8 bases and J 2 bases; bases outside gene matches: 7. Germline V lookup: CDR1 DFQATT, CDR2 SNEGSKA (reference sequence).

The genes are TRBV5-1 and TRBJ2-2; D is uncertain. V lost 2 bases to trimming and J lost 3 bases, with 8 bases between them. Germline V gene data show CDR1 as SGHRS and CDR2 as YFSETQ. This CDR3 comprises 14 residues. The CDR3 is CASSLLQDTGELFF. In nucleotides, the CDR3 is TGCGCCAGCAGCTTATTACAAGACACCGGGGAGCTGTTTTTT.

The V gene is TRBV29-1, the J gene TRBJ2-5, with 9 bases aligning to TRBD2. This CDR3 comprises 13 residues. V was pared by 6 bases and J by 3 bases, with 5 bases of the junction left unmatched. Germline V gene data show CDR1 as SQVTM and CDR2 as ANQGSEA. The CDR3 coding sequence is TGCAGCGTGGTAGCGGGAGATGAAGAGACCCAGTACTTC. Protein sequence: CSVVAGDEETQYF.

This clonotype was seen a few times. DNA for the CDR3: TGTGCCAGCAGCTCCGGGACAGCCTTTTACTACGAGCAGTACTTC. It is translated as CASSSGTAFYYEQYF. The genes are TRBV7-9 and TRBJ2-7, with 7 positions matching TRBD1. CDR1 is SEHNR, CDR2 FQNEAQ, per germline (reference sequence). Trimming at V came to 4 bases and at J to 3 bases, leaving 9 bases not matched to a gene. The CDR3 runs to 15 residues. Together with reference TRBV7-9 and TRBJ2-7, the CDR3 gives the full variable domain: DTGVSQNPRHKITKRGQNVTFRCDPISEHNRLYWYRQTLGQGPEFLTYFQNEAQLEKSRLLSDRFSAERPKGSFSTLEIQRTEQGDSAMYLCASSSGTAFYYEQYFGPGTRLTVT.

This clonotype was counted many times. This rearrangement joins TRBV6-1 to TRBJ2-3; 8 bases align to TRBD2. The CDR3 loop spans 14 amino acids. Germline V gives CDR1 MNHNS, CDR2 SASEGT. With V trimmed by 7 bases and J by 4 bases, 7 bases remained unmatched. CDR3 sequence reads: CASKSMGLADTQYF. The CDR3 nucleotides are TGTGCCAGCAAAAGCATGGGACTAGCAGATACGCAGTATTTT.

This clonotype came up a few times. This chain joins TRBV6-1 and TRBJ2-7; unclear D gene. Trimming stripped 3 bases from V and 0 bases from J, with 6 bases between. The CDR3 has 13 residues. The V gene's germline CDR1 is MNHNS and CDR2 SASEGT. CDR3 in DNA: TGTGCCAGCAGTGACGTTTCCTCCTACGAGCAGTACTTC. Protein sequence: CASSDVSSYEQYF.

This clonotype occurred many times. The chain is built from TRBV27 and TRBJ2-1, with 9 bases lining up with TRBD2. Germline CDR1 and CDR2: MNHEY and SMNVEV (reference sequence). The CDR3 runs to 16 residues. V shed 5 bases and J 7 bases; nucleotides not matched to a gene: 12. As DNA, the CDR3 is TGTGCCAGCAGTCACGCCAGCGGGAGGTTGTCGAATGAGCAGTTCTTC. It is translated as CASSHASGRLSNEQFF.

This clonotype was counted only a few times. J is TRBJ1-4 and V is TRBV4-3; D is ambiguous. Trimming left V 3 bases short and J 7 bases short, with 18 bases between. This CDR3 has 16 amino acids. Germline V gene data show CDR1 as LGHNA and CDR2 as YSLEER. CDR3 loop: CASSQETGVESEKLFF. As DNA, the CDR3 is TGCGCCAGCAGCCAGGAGACCGGGGTGGAAAGTGAAAAACTGTTTTTT.

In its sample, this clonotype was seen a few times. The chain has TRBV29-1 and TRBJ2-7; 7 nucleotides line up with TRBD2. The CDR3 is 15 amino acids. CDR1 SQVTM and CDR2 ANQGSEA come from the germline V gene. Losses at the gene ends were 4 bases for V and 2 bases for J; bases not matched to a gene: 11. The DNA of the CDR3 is TGCAGCGTTGGGGGGGGAGATCTAGCGACCTACGAGCAGTACTTC. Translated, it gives CSVGGGDLATYEQYF.

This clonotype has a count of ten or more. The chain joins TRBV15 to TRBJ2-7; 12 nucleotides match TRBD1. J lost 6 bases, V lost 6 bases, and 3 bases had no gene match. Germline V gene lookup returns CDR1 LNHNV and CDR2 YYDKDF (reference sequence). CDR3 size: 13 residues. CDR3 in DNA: TGTGCCACCAGGGGACAGGGGGCGGGCGAGCAGTACTTC. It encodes CATRGQGAGEQYF.

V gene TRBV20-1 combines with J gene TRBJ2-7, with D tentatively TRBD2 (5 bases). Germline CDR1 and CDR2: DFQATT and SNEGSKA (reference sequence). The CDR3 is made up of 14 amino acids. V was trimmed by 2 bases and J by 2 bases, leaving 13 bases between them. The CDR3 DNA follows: TGCAGTGCTAGAAGCGGTTTCCTAACCTACGAGCAGTACTTC. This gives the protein CSARSGFLTYEQYF.